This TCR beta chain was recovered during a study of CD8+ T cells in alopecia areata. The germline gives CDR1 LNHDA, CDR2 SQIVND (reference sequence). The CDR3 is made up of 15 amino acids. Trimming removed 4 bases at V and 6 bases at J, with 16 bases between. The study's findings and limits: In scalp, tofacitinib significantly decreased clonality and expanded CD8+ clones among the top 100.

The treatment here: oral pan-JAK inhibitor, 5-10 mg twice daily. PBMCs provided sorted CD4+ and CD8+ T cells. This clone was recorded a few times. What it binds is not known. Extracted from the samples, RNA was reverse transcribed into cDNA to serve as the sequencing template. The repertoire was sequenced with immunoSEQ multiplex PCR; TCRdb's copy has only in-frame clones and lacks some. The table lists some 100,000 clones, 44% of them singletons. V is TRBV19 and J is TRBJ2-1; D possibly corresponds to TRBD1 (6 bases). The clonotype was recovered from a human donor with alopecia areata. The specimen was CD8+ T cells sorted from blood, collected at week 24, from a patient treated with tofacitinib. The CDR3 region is CASSTEGVALNEQFF. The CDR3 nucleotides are TGTGCCAGTAGTACCGAGGGGGTCGCTCTCAATGAGCAGTTCTTC.